Listed below are T cell receptor beta chains from one sample, sequenced in a study of T cell changes during pregnancy in multiple sclerosis. Measured with immunoSEQ multiplex PCR; TCRdb has only the in-frame clones, and not every one. The sample has over 100,000 clones, more than 85% seen once. The sample in question was peripheral blood, obtained in the third trimester of pregnancy. The origin of the receptors is a female donor with multiple sclerosis, enrolled in a pregnancy study. Both conserved end residues are part of each CDR3. The D gene is left open where the match is weak. The size field is filled for only some rows; it gives once, few, many or a size class.

size: -
J: TRBJ2-4
D: -
V: TRBV19
DNA: TGTGCCAGTGGCGAGTTTTTACAGGCCAAAAACATTCAGTACTTC
CDR3: CASGEFLQAKNIQYF

size: -
J: TRBJ2-1
D: TRBD2
V: TRBV9
DNA: TGTGCCAGCAGCGTGACTAGCGGGGCCTCGGATGAGCAGTTCTTC
CDR3: CASSVTSGASDEQFF

size: -
J: TRBJ2-5
D: TRBD2
V: TRBV6-1
DNA: TGTGCCAGCACCAGAGGCGAGCGGGAGAGGTCCCAGTACTTC
CDR3: CASTRGERERSQYF

size: -
J: TRBJ2-7
D: -
V: TRBV6-1
DNA: TGTGCCAGCAGTGAAGTTGCAGTCTCCTACGAGCAGTACTTC
CDR3: CASSEVAVSYEQYF

size: -
J: TRBJ2-3
D: TRBD2
V: TRBV9
DNA: TGTGCCAGCAGCGTAGTCCCCGGGGGGACAGATACGCAGTATTTT
CDR3: CASSVVPGGTDTQYF

size: -
J: TRBJ2-5
D: TRBD2
V: TRBV6-1
DNA: TGTGCCAGCAGGGGACTAGCGGGGTTTCAAGAGACCCAGTACTTC
CDR3: CASRGLAGFQETQYF

size: -
J: TRBJ2-5
D: TRBD1
V: TRBV10-3
DNA: TGTGCCATCAGTGAGTCCAACAGGGGCCAAGAGACCCAGTACTTC
CDR3: CAISESNRGQETQYF

size: -
J: TRBJ2-1
D: -
V: TRBV6-5
DNA: TGTGCCAGCAGAGGAGGTGTCTCCTACAATGAGCAGTTCTTC
CDR3: CASRGGVSYNEQFF

size: -
J: TRBJ2-1
D: TRBD2
V: TRBV4-1
DNA: TGCGCCAGCAGCCAGCTGATTCATAAGCGGGAGAGTGAGCAGTTCTTC
CDR3: CASSQLIHKRESEQFF

size: -
J: TRBJ2-7
D: -
V: TRBV30
DNA: TGTGCCTGGAGTCCCCTCGCGGGGAGTTCGTACGAGCAGTACTTC
CDR3: CAWSPLAGSSYEQYF

size: -
J: TRBJ1-2
D: -
V: TRBV7-8
DNA: TGTGCCAGCAGCTTCCGGGCGGGAGTGGAAGGCTACACCTTC
CDR3: CASSFRAGVEGYTF

size: -
J: TRBJ1-5
D: -
V: TRBV7-2
DNA: TGTGCCAGCAGCCCTTGGAGACAGCCCCAGCATTTT
CDR3: CASSPWRQPQHF

size: -
J: TRBJ1-1
D: -
V: TRBV5-5
DNA: TGTGCCAGCAGCTTTGCAGGAAACACTGAAGCTTTCTTT
CDR3: CASSFAGNTEAFF

size: -
J: TRBJ1-2
D: -
V: TRBV2
DNA: TGTGCCAGCAGTCCCAGGGCCCAACCCTCCCCCAGCACCTTC
CDR3: CASSPRAQPSPSTF

size: -
J: TRBJ2-5
D: TRBD1
V: TRBV6-6
DNA: TGTGCCAGCAGCACCAGGGGGCCAGAGACCCAGTACTTC
CDR3: CASSTRGPETQYF

size: -
J: TRBJ2-3
D: -
V: TRBV7-2
DNA: TGTGCCAGCAGCACCCCAGCGAAAGATACGCAGTATTTT
CDR3: CASSTPAKDTQYF

size: -
J: TRBJ1-5
D: -
V: TRBV15
DNA: TGTGCCACCAGCATCGGGTCCGGGAGGAGGGAGCCCCAGCATTTT
CDR3: CATSIGSGRREPQHF

size: -
J: TRBJ2-2
D: TRBD1
V: TRBV4-2
DNA: TGTGCCAGCAGCCAAGTAACAGGGGCCAACACCGGGGAGCTGTTTTTT
CDR3: CASSQVTGANTGELFF

size: -
J: TRBJ1-2
D: TRBD1
V: TRBV19
DNA: TGTGCCAGTAGTATACGGGACAGGGAATACTATGGCTACACCTTC
CDR3: CASSIRDREYYGYTF

size: -
J: TRBJ1-1
D: -
V: TRBV30
DNA: TGTGCCTGGGGATCAGGGAAGTGGACTGAAGCTTTCTTT
CDR3: CAWGSGKWTEAFF

size: -
J: TRBJ2-1
D: -
V: TRBV7-9
DNA: TGTGCCAGCAGCTTAATCGGGACCTACAATGAGCAGTTCTTC
CDR3: CASSLIGTYNEQFF

size: -
J: TRBJ2-1
D: TRBD2
V: TRBV30
DNA: TGTGCCTGGACGAGCGGGAGGGCCGGGTACTACAATGAGCAGTTCTTC
CDR3: CAWTSGRAGYYNEQFF

size: -
J: TRBJ2-7
D: -
V: TRBV10-3
DNA: TGTGCCACCCGACAGGAGGTCCCGTACGAGCAGTACTTC
CDR3: CATRQEVPYEQYF

size: once
J: TRBJ2-6
D: -
V: TRBV6-1
DNA: TGTGCCAGCAGTGCGATAGGCGGCCTCTTCTCTGGGGCCAACGTCCTGACTTTC
CDR3: CASSAIGGLFSGANVLTF

size: -
J: TRBJ1-3
D: -
V: TRBV5-4
DNA: TGTGCCAGCAGCTTGGCGGAGGGTAGACTCAACTCTGGAAACACCATATATTTT
CDR3: CASSLAEGRLNSGNTIYF

size: -
J: TRBJ1-3
D: -
V: TRBV7-9
DNA: TGTGCCAGCAGCTTACCTCCAAGGGGGGGCTCTGGAAACACCATATATTTT
CDR3: CASSLPPRGGSGNTIYF

size: -
J: TRBJ1-2
D: TRBD1
V: TRBV19
DNA: TGTGCCAGTAGTATAACAGGGGGCGCCCGGGTTGGCTACACCTTC
CDR3: CASSITGGARVGYTF

size: once
J: TRBJ2-1
D: -
V: TRBV27
DNA: TGTGCCAGCCTAGGGGTCAATGAGCAGTTCTTC
CDR3: CASLGVNEQFF

size: -
J: TRBJ1-1
D: TRBD1
V: TRBV7-8
DNA: TGTGCCAGCAGCGCCGGGACAGCAAACACTGAAGCTTTCTTT
CDR3: CASSAGTANTEAFF

size: -
J: TRBJ2-7
D: TRBD2
V: TRBV4-2
DNA: TGTGCCAGCAGCCAAGAGGGGACCGGGAGGGGACCCCCCCCGCCCTACGAGCAGTACTTC
CDR3: CASSQEGTGRGPPPPYEQYF

size: -
J: TRBJ1-5
D: -
V: TRBV6-1
DNA: TGTGCCAGCAGTGAGGGGGGGGGAACACGGCCCCAGCATTTT
CDR3: CASSEGGGTRPQHF

size: few
J: TRBJ2-5
D: -
V: TRBV30
DNA: TGTGCCTGGGGGGCGTCGTTACAAGAGACCCAGTACTTC
CDR3: CAWGASLQETQYF

size: -
J: TRBJ2-1
D: -
V: TRBV5-6
DNA: TGTGCCAGCAGCCAGACTCTCTACAATGAGCAGTTCTTC
CDR3: CASSQTLYNEQFF

size: -
J: TRBJ2-6
D: -
V: TRBV7-6
DNA: TGTGCCAGCAGCTTAGTTTCGGGGGTCAAGACGGTCTCTGGGGCCAACGTCCTGACTTTC
CDR3: CASSLVSGVKTVSGANVLTF

size: -
J: TRBJ1-1
D: -
V: TRBV6-1
DNA: TGTGCCAGCTCCCCAACTAGTGTGACTGAAGCTTTCTTT
CDR3: CASSPTSVTEAFF

size: -
J: TRBJ2-3
D: TRBD2
V: TRBV7-2
DNA: TGTGCCAGCAGCTCTGTAGCGGGGGTACACACAGATACGCAGTATTTT
CDR3: CASSSVAGVHTDTQYF

size: -
J: TRBJ2-1
D: -
V: TRBV6-1
DNA: TGTGCCAGCAGGATGGACTCCAGCTCCTACAATGAGCAGTTCTTC
CDR3: CASRMDSSSYNEQFF

size: -
J: TRBJ1-1
D: -
V: TRBV29-1
DNA: TGCAGCGTTGTCAGGGGTTTGAACACTGAAGCTTTCTTT
CDR3: CSVVRGLNTEAFF

size: -
J: TRBJ2-7
D: -
V: TRBV7-3
DNA: TGTGCCAGCAGCTTAGATAGCGCGTCCTACGAGCAGTACTTC
CDR3: CASSLDSASYEQYF

size: -
J: TRBJ2-2
D: -
V: TRBV18
DNA: TGTGCCAGCTCTCCTATCGGCGGAGACACCGGGGAGCTGTTTTTT
CDR3: CASSPIGGDTGELFF

size: -
J: TRBJ2-1
D: -
V: TRBV14
DNA: TGTGCCAGCAGCCGTTCAGGACAAGGTTTGGGTGGGTTTATCGATGAGCAGTTCTTC
CDR3: CASSRSGQGLGGFIDEQFF

size: -
J: TRBJ2-3
D: TRBD2
V: TRBV6-5
DNA: TGTGCCAGCAGTCTAGCGGGAAGCACAGATACGCAGTATTTT
CDR3: CASSLAGSTDTQYF

size: -
J: TRBJ1-5
D: TRBD1
V: TRBV19
DNA: TGTGCCAGTAGTATATCCGACAGGGGGTATTATCAGCCCCAGCATTTT
CDR3: CASSISDRGYYQPQHF

size: -
J: TRBJ2-7
D: TRBD2
V: TRBV7-8
DNA: TGTGCCAGCAGCTTGCCCTGGGGGACTAGCGGGGGGCCAGACTTC
CDR3: CASSLPWGTSGGPDF

size: once
J: TRBJ2-5
D: -
V: TRBV30
DNA: TGTGCCTGGAGTCTGGGGGCTAAGGTGGAGACCCAGTACTTC
CDR3: CAWSLGAKVETQYF

size: -
J: TRBJ2-3
D: -
V: TRBV5-1
DNA: TGCGCCAGCAGCGTCGGCAGTGCAGGGTTAGGAGATACGCAGTATTTT
CDR3: CASSVGSAGLGDTQYF

size: once
J: TRBJ2-3
D: -
V: TRBV19
DNA: TGTGCCAGTAGTGATGGGGGCCACACAGATACGCAGTATTTT
CDR3: CASSDGGHTDTQYF

size: -
J: TRBJ1-1
D: -
V: TRBV2
DNA: TGTGCCAGCAGTGAGGTCTGGGGCGCGACTGAAGCTTTCTTT
CDR3: CASSEVWGATEAFF